This T cell receptor (beta chain) was observed in a study of shared clonotypes between healthy human individuals. Authors' analysis steps: Filtering differed because ImmunoSEQ produced junction-only sequences that carried no quality scores. The data were produced by immunoSEQ multiplex PCR, yet TCRdb's version contains in-frame clones alone and is incomplete. The D gene and trimming were derived from the DNA, and the V and J assignments and clone size from that table. This table has around 990,000 clones, 60% to 85% appearing once. Germline-derived CDR1 and CDR2 are SGHRS and YFSETQ. The V and J ends lost 1 base and 4 bases respectively, with 12 bases between them. CDR3 size: 16 residues.

This receptor was identified in a man aged 18 to 30 in good health. Some clones in this sample may be carry-over from other donors' samples. The V call is TRBV5-1, the J call TRBJ2-6; no reliable D call. Sequences were obtained from memory CD4+ T cells from PBMCs. Subset noted: CD45RA-negative fraction. CDR3 nucleotides: TGCGCCAGCAGCTTGACGAGTGTTACCGGGGCCAACGTCCTGACTTTC. Amino acid sequence: CASSLTSVTGANVLTF. The full variable domain, its missing parts supplied by reference TRBV5-1 and TRBJ2-6, is KAGVTQTPRYLIKTRGQQVTLSCSPISGHRSVSWYQQTPGQGLQFLFEYFSETQRNKGNFPGRFSGRQFSNSRSEMNVSTLELGDSALYLCASSLTSVTGANVLTFGAGSRLTVL.